These 8 T cell receptor beta chains were all obtained from the same sample, sequenced in a study of blood T cell repertoires in COVID-19. Libraries were prepared by immunoSEQ multiplex PCR; TCRdb keeps only in-frame clonotypes and omits some of them. The profile shows about 46,000 clones, roughly 80% of them singletons. Input material: peripheral blood. These receptors were collected from a man aged 55 to 69 with acute or convalescent COVID-19.

The V gene is TRBV2, the J gene TRBJ1-2; possible D gene TRBD1, 5 bases. The ends were cut back, 2 bases at V and 6 bases at J, with 16 bases in the middle. This CDR3 region has 15 residues. CDR1 is SNHLY and CDR2 is FYNNEI in the germline V gene. The CDR3 here is CASSELRGQTDGYTF. CDR3 DNA: TGTGCCAGCAGTGAACTGCGGGGCCAGACTGATGGCTACACCTTC.

V is TRBV5-1 and J is TRBJ2-3; D not resolved. V dropped 2 bases and J dropped 0 bases, with 10 bases sitting between them. From germline, CDR1 is SGHRS and CDR2 YFSETQ. The CDR3 extends over 15 amino acids. The chain's CDR3 is CASSLASPSTDTQYF. CDR3 DNA: TGCGCCAGCAGCTTAGCATCACCTAGCACAGATACGCAGTATTTT.

The chain couples TRBV9 to TRBJ2-7, with D tentatively TRBD1 (5 bases). The germline gives CDR1 SGDLS, CDR2 YYNGEE. V lost 4 bases, J lost 4 bases, and 12 bases lay in between. The CDR3 runs to 13 residues. CDR3 protein: CASSPQTDYEQYF. In DNA form, the CDR3 reads TGTGCCAGCAGCCCTCAGACAGATTACGAGCAGTACTTC.

Here the CDR3 DNA reads TGTGCCAGCAGCTTAGAAACAGATCTTAACTATGGCTACACCTTC. It codes for CASSLETDLNYGYTF. The V and J genes are TRBV11-1 and TRBJ1-2; D not resolved. Germline CDR1 and CDR2: SGHAT and FQDESV (reference sequence). Between the trimmed V and J ends, which lost 1 base and 1 base, there was a span of 10 bases. CDR3 length: 15 residues.

The J gene is TRBJ1-1, the V gene TRBV27; the match to TRBD1 covers 10 bases. The V and J ends lost 7 bases and 8 bases, in that order; junction bases with no gene match: 4. Germline V gives CDR1 MNHEY, CDR2 SMNVEV (reference sequence). The CDR3 extends over 12 amino acids. CDR3 bases: TGTGCCAGCAAGACAGGGGGCGAGGAAGCTTTCTTT. It specifies CASKTGGEEAFF.

CDR3: CASSSSPGQGAQPQHF. For the CDR3, the DNA is TGTGCCAGCTCCTCAAGTCCAGGACAGGGGGCACAGCCCCAGCATTTT. The chain links TRBV18 to TRBJ1-5, with 11 bases aligning to TRBD1. This CDR3 contains 16 residues. CDR1 and CDR2 (germline): KGHSH, LQKENI. J gave up 7 bases and V 6 bases, and 11 bases lay outside the gene matches.

The chain joins TRBV10-3 to TRBJ1-1; no reliable D call. Trimming took 5 bases from V and 1 from J, leaving 17 bases between them. The CDR3 extends over 16 amino acids. Per the germline V gene, CDR1 is ENHRY and CDR2 is SYGVKD. CDR3 DNA sequence: TGTGCCATCAGTTCCCGTCCGGGAGCAGAGAACACTGAAGCTTTCTTT. Amino acids: CAISSRPGAENTEAFF.

The gene calls are TRBV18 and TRBJ1-1, with D tentatively TRBD1 (5 bases). The ends were cut back, 2 bases at V and 6 bases at J, with 13 bases in the middle. This CDR3 comprises 14 residues. CDR1 is KGHSH and CDR2 is LQKENI in the germline V gene. CDR3 in amino acids: CASSPGVQGAEAFF. In nucleotides, the CDR3 is TGTGCCAGCTCACCAGGGGTGCAGGGTGCTGAAGCTTTCTTT.